What follows are 5 T cell receptor beta chains derived from one specimen sequenced in a study of shared clonotypes between healthy human individuals. The protocol was immunoSEQ multiplex PCR, while the TCRdb copy is restricted to in-frame clones and leaves out a portion. The profile covers millions of clones, with about 95% appearing a single time and more than 0.1% taken by the ten largest. The sequencing input was naive CD4+ T cells sorted from blood. Subset in this sample: CD45RA+ positively selected. These receptors were obtained from a man younger than 30 in good health.

The chain has TRBV5-6 and TRBJ2-1; 11 positions agree with TRBD2. CDR1 SGHDT and CDR2 YYEEEE come from the germline V gene. This CDR3 has 18 amino acids. The junction had 10 bases not matched to a gene; V was cut back by 4 bases and J by 1 base. DNA of the CDR3: TGTGCCAGCAGCCCATCGACTAGCGGGATGGGTTCCTACAATGAGCAGTTCTTC. Residues: CASSPSTSGMGSYNEQFF.

The chain's CDR3 is CAISARDRSYEQYF. CDR3 DNA sequence: TGTGCCATCAGCGCCCGGGACAGATCCTACGAGCAGTACTTC. V and J are TRBV10-3 and TRBJ2-7, with 7 bases identical to TRBD1. The V gene end was trimmed by 6 bases and the J gene end by 1 base; junction bases not matched to a gene: 6. This CDR3 is 14 amino acids long. CDR1 ENHRY and CDR2 SYGVKD come from the germline V gene.

The rearrangement uses TRBV25-1 and TRBJ2-7, with D unresolved. This CDR3 is 14 amino acids long. V gave up 1 base and J gave up 5 bases, with 12 bases separating them. Germline CDR1 and CDR2: MGHDK and SYGVNS. The CDR3 nucleotides read TGTGCCAGCAGTGAATCATGGACCTTTCACGAGCAGTACTTC. Its translation is CASSESWTFHEQYF.

The J gene is TRBJ2-7, the V gene TRBV6-1; D is perhaps TRBD2 (5 bases). CDR3 length: 14 residues. Germline values: CDR1 MNHNS, CDR2 SASEGT. The V end lost 7 bases, the J end lost 0 bases, and 13 bases lay between the germline ends. CDR3 sequence (DNA): TGTGCCAGCACCGAGGGAGCCTTCTCCTACGAGCAGTACTTC. Translation gives CASTEGAFSYEQYF.

The chain couples TRBV2 to TRBJ2-2; D may correspond to TRBD1 or TRBD2 (5 bases each). This CDR3 has 11 residues. Germline assignment: CDR1 SNHLY and CDR2 FYNNEI. Trimming took off 9 bases at V and 6 bases at J, with 8 bases between the two ends. CDR3 in amino acids: CARGTAGELFF. The DNA of the CDR3 is TGTGCCAGAGGGACCGCCGGGGAGCTGTTTTTT.